Here is one T cell receptor beta chain with its context. The sample belongs to a study of blood T cell repertoires in COVID-19. Study-level information: Some COVID-19 samples were acute and others convalescent; all came from the United States, Italy and Spain.

Across about two dozen US areas, participants ranged in age from roughly 18 to 95 years. Symptom resolution, clearance, or two negative PCRs marked donors in Cohort 3 as recovered. Using immunoSEQ multiplex PCR, the repertoire was profiled, and TCRdb retains in-frame clones only, with some absent. The sample holds about 320,000 clones, nearly 90% seen once. Trimming stripped 4 bases from V and 6 bases from J, with 12 bases between. CDR1 and CDR2 (germline): ENHRY, SYGVKD. The CDR3 consists of 13 residues. The specimen sequenced was PBMCs or T cells enriched from blood (not recorded which). The gene calls are TRBV10-3 and TRBJ1-1, with TRBD1 as a possible D gene (6 bases). This sequence was found in a woman younger than 45 who had recovered from COVID-19. This CDR3 reads CAISAGVVAEAFF. For the CDR3, the DNA is TGTGCCATCAGTGCAGGGGTGGTGGCTGAAGCTTTCTTT.